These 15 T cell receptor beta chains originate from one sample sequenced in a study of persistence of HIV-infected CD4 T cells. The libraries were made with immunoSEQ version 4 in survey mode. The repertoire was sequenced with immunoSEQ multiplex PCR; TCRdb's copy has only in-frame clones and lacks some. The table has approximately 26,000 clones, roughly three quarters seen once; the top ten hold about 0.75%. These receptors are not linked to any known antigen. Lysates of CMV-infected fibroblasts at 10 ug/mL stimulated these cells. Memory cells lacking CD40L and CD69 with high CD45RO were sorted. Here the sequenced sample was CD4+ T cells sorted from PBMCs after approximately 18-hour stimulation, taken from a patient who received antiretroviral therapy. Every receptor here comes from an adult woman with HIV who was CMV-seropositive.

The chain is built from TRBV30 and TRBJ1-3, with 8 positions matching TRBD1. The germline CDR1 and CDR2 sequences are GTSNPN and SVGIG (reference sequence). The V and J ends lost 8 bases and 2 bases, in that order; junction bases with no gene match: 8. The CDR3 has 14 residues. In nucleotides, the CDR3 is TGTGCCCGGGGTAACAGGGGGACTGGAAACACCATATATTTT. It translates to CARGNRGTGNTIYF.

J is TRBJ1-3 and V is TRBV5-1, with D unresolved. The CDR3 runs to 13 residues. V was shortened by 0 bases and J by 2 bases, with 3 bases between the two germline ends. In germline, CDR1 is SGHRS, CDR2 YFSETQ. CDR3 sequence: CASSLGPGNTIYF. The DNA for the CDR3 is TGCGCCAGCAGCTTGGGCCCTGGAAACACCATATATTTT.

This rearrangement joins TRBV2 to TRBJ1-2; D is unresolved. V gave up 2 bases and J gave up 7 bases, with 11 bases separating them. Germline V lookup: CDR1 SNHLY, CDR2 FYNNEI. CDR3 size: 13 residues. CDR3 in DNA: TGTGCCAGCAGTGAATGGGCACGCGGTGGCTACACCTTC. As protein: CASSEWARGGYTF.

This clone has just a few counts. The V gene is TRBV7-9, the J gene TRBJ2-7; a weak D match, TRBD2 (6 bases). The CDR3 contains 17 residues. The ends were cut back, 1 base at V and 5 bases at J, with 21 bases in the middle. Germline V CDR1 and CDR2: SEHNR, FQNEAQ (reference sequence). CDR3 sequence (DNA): TGTGCCAGCAGCTTAGTGGGTCTAGTCGGAGGGGCTGACGAGCAGTACTTC. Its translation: CASSLVGLVGGADEQYF.

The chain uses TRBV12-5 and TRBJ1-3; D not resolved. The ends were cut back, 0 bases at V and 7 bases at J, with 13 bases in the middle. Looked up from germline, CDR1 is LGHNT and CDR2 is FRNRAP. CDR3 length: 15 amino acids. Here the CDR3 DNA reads TGTGCTAGTGGTTTGGTACAGCTGGGTGGGAACACCATATATTTT. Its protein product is CASGLVQLGGNTIYF.

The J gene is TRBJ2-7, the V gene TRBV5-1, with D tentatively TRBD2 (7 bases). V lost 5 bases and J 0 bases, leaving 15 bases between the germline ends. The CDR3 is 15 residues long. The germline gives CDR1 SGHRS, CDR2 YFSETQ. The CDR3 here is CASSLGGADSYEQYF. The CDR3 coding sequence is TGCGCCAGCAGTCTTGGGGGGGCGGACTCCTACGAGCAGTACTTC. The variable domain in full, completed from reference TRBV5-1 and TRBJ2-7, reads KAGVTQTPRYLIKTRGQQVTLSCSPISGHRSVSWYQQTPGQGLQFLFEYFSETQRNKGNFPGRFSGRQFSNSRSEMNVSTLELGDSALYLCASSLGGADSYEQYFGPGTRLTVT.

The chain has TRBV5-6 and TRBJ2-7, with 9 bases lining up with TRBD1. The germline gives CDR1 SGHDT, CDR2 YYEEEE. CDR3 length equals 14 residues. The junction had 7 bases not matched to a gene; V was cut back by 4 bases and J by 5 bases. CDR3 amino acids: CASSDRDRDHEQYF. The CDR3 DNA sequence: TGTGCCAGCAGCGACCGGGACAGGGACCACGAGCAGTACTTC.

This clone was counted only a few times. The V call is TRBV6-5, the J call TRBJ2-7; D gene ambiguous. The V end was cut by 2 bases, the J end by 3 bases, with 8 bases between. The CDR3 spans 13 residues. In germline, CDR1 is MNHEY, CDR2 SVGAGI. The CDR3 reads CASSYMGNYEQYF. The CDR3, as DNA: TGTGCCAGCAGTTACATGGGCAACTACGAGCAGTACTTC.

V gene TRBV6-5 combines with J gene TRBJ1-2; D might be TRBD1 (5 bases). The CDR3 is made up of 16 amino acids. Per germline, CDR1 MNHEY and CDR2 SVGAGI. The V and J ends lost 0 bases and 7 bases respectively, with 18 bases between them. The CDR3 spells CASSYSQGLKPGGYTF. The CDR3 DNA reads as TGTGCCAGCAGTTACTCGCAGGGCTTAAAACCGGGTGGCTACACCTTC.

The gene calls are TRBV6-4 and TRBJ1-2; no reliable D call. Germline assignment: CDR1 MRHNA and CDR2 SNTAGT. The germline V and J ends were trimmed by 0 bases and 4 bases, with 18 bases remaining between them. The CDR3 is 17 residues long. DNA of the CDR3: TGTGCCAGCAGTGACTCGGGTTCCGCTGGGTCTCCCTATGGCTACACCTTC. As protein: CASSDSGSAGSPYGYTF.

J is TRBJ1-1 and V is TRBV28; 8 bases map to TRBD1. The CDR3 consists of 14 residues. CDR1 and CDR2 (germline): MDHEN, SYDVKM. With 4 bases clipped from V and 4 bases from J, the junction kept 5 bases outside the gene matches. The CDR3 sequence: CASSWDRPGTEAFF. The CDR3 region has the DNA TGTGCCAGCAGTTGGGACAGGCCAGGCACTGAAGCTTTCTTT.

CDR3 amino acids: CASSIDGLSSYEQYF. The CDR3 nucleotides are TGTGCCAGTAGTATCGATGGGTTGAGCTCCTACGAGCAGTACTTC. The chain recombines TRBV19 with TRBJ2-7, with D hard to call. The CDR3 runs to 15 residues. With 3 bases removed from V and 0 bases from J, the gap between germline ends came to 12 bases. Germline V gene sequence: CDR1 LNHDA, CDR2 SQIVND (reference sequence).

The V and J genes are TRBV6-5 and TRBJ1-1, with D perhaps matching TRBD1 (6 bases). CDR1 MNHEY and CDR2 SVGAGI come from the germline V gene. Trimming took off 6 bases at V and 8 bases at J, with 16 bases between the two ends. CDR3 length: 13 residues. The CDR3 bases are TGTGCCAGCAGCCATCAAGGGGGTGGCGAAGCTTTCTTT. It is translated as CASSHQGGGEAFF.

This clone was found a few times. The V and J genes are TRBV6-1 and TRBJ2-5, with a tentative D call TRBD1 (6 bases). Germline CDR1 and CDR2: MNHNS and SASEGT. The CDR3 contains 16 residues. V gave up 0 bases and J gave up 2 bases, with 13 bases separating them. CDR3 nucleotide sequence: TGTGCCAGCAGTGAAGCGCTTCCAGGACAGCAAGAGACCCAGTACTTC. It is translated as CASSEALPGQQETQYF.

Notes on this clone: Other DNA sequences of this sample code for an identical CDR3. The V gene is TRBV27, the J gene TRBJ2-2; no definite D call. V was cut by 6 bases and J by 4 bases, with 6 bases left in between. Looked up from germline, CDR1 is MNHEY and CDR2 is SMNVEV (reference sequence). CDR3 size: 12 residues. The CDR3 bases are TGTGCCAGCAGACGGACCACCGGGGAGCTGTTTTTT. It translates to CASRRTTGELFF.